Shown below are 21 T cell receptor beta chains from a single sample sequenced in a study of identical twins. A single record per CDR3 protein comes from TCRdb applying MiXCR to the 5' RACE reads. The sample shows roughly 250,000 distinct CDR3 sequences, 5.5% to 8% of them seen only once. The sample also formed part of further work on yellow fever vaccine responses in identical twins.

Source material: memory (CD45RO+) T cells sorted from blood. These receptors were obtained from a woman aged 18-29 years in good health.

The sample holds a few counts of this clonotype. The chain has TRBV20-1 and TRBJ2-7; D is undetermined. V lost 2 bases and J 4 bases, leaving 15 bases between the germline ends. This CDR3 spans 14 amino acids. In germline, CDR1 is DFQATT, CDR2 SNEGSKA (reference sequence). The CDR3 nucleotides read TGCAGTGCTAGAAAAGGCTGGCAATCGTACGAGCAGTACTTC. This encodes CSARKGWQSYEQYF.

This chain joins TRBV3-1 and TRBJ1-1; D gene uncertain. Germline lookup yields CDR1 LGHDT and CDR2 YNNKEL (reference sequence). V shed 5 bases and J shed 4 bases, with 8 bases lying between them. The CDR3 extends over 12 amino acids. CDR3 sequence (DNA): TGTGCCAGCAGCTCACTGGGCACTGAAGCTTTCTTT. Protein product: CASSSLGTEAFF.

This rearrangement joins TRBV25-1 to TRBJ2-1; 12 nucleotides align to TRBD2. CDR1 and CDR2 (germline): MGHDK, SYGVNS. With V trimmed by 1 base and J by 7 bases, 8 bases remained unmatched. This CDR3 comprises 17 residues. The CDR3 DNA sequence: TGTGCCAGCAGTGAATCGAAGACTAGCGGGAGAGGTAATGAGCAGTTCTTC. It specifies CASSESKTSGRGNEQFF. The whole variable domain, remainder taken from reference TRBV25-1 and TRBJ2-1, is EADIYQTPRYLVIGTGKKITLECSQTMGHDKMYWYQQDPGMELHLIHYSYGVNSTEKGDLSSESTVSRIRTEHFPLTLESARPSHTSQYLCASSESKTSGRGNEQFFGPGTRLTVL.

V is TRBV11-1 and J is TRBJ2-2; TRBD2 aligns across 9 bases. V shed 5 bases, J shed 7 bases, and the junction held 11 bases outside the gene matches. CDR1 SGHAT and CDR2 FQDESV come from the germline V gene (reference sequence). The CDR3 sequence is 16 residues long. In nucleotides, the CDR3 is TGTGCCAGCAGCCCCGTGGCTAGCGGGATTCGCGGGGAGCTGTTTTTT. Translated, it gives CASSPVASGIRGELFF.

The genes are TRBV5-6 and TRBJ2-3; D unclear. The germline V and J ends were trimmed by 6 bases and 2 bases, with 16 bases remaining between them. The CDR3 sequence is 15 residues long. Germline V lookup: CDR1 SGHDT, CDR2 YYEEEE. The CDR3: CASTSRRLITDTQYF. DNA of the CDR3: TGTGCCAGCACGAGCCGCAGGTTAATCACAGATACGCAGTATTTT.

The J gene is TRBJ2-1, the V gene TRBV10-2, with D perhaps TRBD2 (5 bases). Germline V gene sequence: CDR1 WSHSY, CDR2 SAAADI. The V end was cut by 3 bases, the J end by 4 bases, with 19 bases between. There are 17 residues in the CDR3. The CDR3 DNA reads TGCGCCAGCAGTGAATCCCTGACACTAGTGCGGTACAATGAGCAGTTCTTC. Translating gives CASSESLTLVRYNEQFF.

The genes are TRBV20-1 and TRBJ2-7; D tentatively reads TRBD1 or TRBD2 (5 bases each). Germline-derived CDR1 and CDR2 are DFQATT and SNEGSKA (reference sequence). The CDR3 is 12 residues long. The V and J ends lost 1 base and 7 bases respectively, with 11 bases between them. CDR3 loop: CSARGGLVEQYV. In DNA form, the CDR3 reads TGCAGTGCTAGAGGGGGGTTGGTGGAGCAGTACGTC.

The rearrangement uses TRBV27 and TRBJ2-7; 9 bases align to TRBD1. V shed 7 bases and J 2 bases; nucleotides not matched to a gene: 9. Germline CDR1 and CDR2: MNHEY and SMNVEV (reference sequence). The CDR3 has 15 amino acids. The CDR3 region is CASTQQGAGPYEQYF. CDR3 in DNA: TGTGCCAGCACCCAACAGGGGGCGGGCCCCTACGAGCAGTACTTC.

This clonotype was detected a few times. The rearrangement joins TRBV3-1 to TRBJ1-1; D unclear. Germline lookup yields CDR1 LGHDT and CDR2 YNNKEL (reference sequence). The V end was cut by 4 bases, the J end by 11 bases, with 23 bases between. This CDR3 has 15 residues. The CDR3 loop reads CASSPSGGRVGDAFF. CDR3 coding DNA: TGTGCCAGCAGCCCCTCGGGAGGGCGGGTTGGAGACGCTTTCTTT.

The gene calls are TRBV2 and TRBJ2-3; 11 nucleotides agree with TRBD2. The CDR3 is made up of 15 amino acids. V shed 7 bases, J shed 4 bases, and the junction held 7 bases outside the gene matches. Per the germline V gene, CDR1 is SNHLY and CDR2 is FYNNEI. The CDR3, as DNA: TGTGCCAGCAAAATCCCGGGACTAGCGGCAGATACGCAGTATTTT. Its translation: CASKIPGLAADTQYF.

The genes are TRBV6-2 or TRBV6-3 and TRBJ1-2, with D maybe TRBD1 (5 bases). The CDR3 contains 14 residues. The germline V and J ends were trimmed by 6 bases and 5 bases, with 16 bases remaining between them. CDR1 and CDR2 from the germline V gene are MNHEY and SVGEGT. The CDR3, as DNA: TGTGCCAGCAGGGACAACCTTCCGGGTTATGGCTACACCTTC. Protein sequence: CASRDNLPGYGYTF.

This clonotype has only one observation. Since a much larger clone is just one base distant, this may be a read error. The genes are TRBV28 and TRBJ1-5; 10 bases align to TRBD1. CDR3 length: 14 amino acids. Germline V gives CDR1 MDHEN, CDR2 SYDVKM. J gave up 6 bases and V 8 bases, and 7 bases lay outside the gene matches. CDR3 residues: CASRPRTGGQPQHF. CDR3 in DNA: TGTGCCAGCCGTCCTAGGACAGGGGGTCAGCCCCAGCATTTT. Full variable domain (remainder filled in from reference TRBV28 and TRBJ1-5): DVKVTQSSRYLVKRTGEKVFLECVQDMDHENMFWYRQDPGLGLRLIYFSYDVKMKEKGDIPEGYSVSREKKERFSLILESASTNQTSMYLCASRPRTGGQPQHFGDGTRLSIL.

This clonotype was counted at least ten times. CDR3 amino acids: CASSLKGGRTDTQYF. DNA of the CDR3: TGTGCCAGCAGTTTAAAGGGGGGCCGCACAGATACGCAGTATTTT. V gene TRBV12-3 or TRBV12-4 combines with J gene TRBJ2-3; D is possibly TRBD1 or TRBD2 (6 bases each). V was trimmed by 2 bases and J by 1 base, leaving 10 bases between them. CDR3 size: 15 residues.

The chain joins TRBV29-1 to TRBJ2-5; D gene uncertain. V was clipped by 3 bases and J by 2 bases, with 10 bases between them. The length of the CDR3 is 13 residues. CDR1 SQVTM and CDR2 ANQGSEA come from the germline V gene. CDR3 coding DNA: TGCAGCGTTGATTCGGTTCGACAAGAGACCCAGTACTTC. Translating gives CSVDSVRQETQYF.

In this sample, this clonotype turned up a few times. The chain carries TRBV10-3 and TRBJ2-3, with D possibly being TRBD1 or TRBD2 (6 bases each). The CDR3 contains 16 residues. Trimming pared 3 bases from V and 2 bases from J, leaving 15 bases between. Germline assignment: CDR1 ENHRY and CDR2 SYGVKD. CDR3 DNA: TGTGCCATCAGTGAATCGAGGGGGGTTAACACAGATACGCAGTATTTT. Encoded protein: CAISESRGVNTDTQYF.

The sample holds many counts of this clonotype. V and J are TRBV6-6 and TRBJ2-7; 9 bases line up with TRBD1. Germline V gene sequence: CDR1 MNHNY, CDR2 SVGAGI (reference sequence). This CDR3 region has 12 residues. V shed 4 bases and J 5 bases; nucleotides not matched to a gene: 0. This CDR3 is CASSWTGDEQYV. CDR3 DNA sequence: TGTGCCAGCAGTTGGACAGGGGACGAGCAGTACGTC.

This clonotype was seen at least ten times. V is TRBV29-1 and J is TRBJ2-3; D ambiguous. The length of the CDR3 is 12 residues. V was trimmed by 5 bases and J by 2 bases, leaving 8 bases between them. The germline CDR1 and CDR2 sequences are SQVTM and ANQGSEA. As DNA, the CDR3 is TGCAGCGTTTTTAGGGACACAGATACGCAGTATTTT. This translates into CSVFRDTDTQYF.

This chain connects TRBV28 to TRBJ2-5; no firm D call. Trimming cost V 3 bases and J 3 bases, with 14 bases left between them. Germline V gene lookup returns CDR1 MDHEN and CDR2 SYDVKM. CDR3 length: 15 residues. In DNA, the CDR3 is TGTGCCAGCAGTTTCACGATGGCAGCAGAAGAGACCCAGTACTTC. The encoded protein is CASSFTMAAEETQYF.

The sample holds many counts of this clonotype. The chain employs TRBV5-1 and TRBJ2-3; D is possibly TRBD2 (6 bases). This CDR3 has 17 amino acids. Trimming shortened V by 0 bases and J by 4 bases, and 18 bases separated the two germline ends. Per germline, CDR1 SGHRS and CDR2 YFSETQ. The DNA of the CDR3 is TGCGCCAGCAGCTTGGGCGCCGGGGGATCAGCAGCAGATACGCAGTATTTT. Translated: CASSLGAGGSAADTQYF.

CDR3 coding DNA: TGTGCCACCAGTGAGGGGACCGGCACAGATACGCAGTATTTT. Its protein is CATSEGTGTDTQYF. This sequence joins TRBV24-1 and TRBJ2-3, with D perhaps TRBD1 or TRBD2 (5 bases each). The CDR3 runs to 14 residues. In germline, CDR1 is KGHDR, CDR2 SFDVKD. The V gene lost 4 bases and the J gene lost 1 base, with 8 bases spanning the gap.

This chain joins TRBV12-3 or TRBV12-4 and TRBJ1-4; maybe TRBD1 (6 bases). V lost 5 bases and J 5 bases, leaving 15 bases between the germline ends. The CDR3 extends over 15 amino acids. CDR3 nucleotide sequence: TGTGCCAGCAGTAGGGGGAGATTGTGGAATGAAAAACTGTTTTTT. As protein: CASSRGRLWNEKLFF.